This T cell receptor beta chain was obtained from a study of T cells in Graves' hyperthyroidism and ophthalmopathy. Study conclusions and caveats: Expanded thyroid clonotypes (above 0.001) were mostly also found in blood.

About this clonotype itself: Its target is not known.

Unmatched junction bases numbered 5, after V lost 6 bases and J lost 2 bases. Germline CDR1 and CDR2: SNHLY and FYNNEI. The CDR3 spans 14 residues. RNA transcripts gave rise to amplified TCR beta CDR3 regions. When the TCR CDR3 underwent first-round RT-PCR, the HTBI primer set was used. TCRdb processed the multiplex PCR reads anew with MiXCR; each CDR3 protein has one entry. The table has over 650,000 distinct CDR3 sequences, about a sixth seen once. Graves' hyperthyroidism is called stable when ophthalmopathy does not progress within 18 months. From approximately 9.5 ml of fresh peripheral blood, PBMCs were isolated.

The specimen was blood. The clonotype was recovered from a man younger than 30 with Graves' hyperthyroidism. V and J are TRBV2 and TRBJ2-3, with TRBD2 matching 7 bases. DNA of the CDR3: TGTGCCAGCAGCGCAGGACTAGTCACAGATACGCAGTATTTT. Residues: CASSAGLVTDTQYF.